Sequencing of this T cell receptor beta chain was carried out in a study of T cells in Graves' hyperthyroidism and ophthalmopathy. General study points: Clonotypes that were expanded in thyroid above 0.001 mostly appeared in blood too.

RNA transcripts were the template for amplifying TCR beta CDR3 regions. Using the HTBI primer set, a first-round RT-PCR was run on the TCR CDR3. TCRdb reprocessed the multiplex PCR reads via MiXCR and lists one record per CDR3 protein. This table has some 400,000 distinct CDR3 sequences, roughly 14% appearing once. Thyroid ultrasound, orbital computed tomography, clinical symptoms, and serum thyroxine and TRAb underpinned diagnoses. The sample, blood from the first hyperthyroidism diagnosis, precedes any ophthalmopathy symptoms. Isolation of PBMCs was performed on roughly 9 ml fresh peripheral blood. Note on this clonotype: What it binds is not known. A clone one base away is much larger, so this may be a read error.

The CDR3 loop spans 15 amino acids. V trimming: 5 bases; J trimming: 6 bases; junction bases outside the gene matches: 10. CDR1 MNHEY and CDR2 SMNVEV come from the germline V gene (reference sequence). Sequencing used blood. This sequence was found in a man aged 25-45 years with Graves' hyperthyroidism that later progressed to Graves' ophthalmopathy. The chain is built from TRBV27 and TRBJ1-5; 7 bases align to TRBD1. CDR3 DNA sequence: TGTGCCAGCAGTCCAAATGACAGGGTCCGTCAGCCCCAGCATTTT. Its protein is CASSPNDRVRQPQHF.